This T cell receptor beta chain was found in a study of radiation and T cells in renal cell carcinoma. The sample's time point: blood 2 weeks post-SBRT. Treatment: 15 Gy SBRT to primary tumor, nephrectomy 4 weeks later. Some clones are missing from TCRdb's copy, which holds only in-frame ones; the method was immunoSEQ multiplex PCR. The sample includes about 120,000 clones, approximately 75% of them seen just once. V lost 6 bases, J lost 4 bases, and 6 bases stayed unmatched. The V gene's germline CDR1 is MNHEY and CDR2 SVGAGI. The CDR3 length is 14 residues. The clonotype originates from a woman aged 60-75 years with renal cell carcinoma. V usage is TRBV6-5 and J usage is TRBJ1-3; 7 positions match TRBD1. Sequencing was performed on blood, taken from a patient whose treatment included radiotherapy and nephrectomy. CDR3 sequence reads: CASRRTGPGNTIYF. In DNA, the CDR3 is TGTGCCAGCAGGAGGACAGGCCCGGGAAACACCATATATTTT.